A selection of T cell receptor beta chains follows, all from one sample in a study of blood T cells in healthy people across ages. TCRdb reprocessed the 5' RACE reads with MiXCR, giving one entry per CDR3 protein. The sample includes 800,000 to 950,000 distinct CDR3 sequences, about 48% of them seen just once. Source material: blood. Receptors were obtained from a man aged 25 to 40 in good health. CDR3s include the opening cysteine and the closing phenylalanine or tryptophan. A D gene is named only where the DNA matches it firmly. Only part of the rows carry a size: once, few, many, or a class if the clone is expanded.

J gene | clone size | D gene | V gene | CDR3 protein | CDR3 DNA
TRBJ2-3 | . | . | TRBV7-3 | CASSLISGPDTQYF | TGTGCCAGCAGCTTAATCTCGGGTCCAGATACGCAGTATTTT
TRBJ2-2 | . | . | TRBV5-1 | CASSLAASNTGELFF | TGCGCCAGCAGCTTAGCGGCCTCGAACACCGGGGAGCTGTTTTTT
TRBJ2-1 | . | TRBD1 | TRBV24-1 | CATPCRGLSNEQFF | TGTGCCACCCCCTGCAGGGGGCTGAGCAATGAGCAGTTCTTC
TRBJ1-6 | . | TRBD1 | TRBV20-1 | CSARRQGSHPPLHF | TGCAGTGCTAGAAGACAGGGTTCGCATCCACCCCTCCACTTT
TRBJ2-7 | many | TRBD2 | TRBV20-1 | CSARDEQLADTYEQYF | TGCAGTGCTAGAGATGAGCAACTAGCGGATACCTACGAGCAGTACTTC
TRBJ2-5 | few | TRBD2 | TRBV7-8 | CASSLELALETQYF | TGTGCCAGCAGCTTAGAACTAGCGTTAGAGACCCAGTACTTC
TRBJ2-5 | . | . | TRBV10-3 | CAAWDPRFREQYF | TGTGCCGCCTGGGACCCCCGATTCCGGGAGCAGTACTTC
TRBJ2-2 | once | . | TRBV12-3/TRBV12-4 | CASSFGGGIQPGELLF | .
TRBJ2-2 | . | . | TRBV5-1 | CASMDTGELFF | TGCGCCAGCATGGACACCGGGGAGCTGTTTTTT
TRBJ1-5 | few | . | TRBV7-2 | CASSFWGSSNQPQHF | TGTGCCAGCAGCTTTTGGGGAAGTAGCAATCAGCCCCAGCATTTT
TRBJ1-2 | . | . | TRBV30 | CLFGGYTF | TGTCTTTTTGGGGGCTACACCTTC